The clone carrying this TCR beta chain has just one count. Its target is not known. Use of 60 Vbeta and 13 Jbeta primers characterized the PCR. Profiling relied on immunoSEQ multiplex PCR, and the TCRdb table lists in-frame clones only, not all of them. This table has under 200,000 clones, more than 70% appearing once. This sample stems from a study of cytomegalovirus exposure and HLA in healthy donors. Study-wide results and caveats: According to a later analysis, most TCR beta chains associated with CMV appeared HLA-restricted. TCR beta V segments were, for the most part, productive about 90% or about 30% of the time in an earlier analysis.

The receptor was derived from a man aged 55 to 70 in good health and CMV-seronegative. Sequenced material: PBMCs.

CDR3 DNA sequence: TGTGCCAGCAGGGGGACAATTAGCAATCAGCCCCAGCATTTT. Its protein is CASRGTISNQPQHF. This chain joins TRBV6-1 and TRBJ1-5; D is perhaps TRBD1 (6 bases). This CDR3 is built from 14 residues. Between the trimmed V and J ends, which lost 6 bases and 0 bases, there was a span of 9 bases. Per the germline V gene, CDR1 is MNHNS and CDR2 is SASEGT.